This TCR beta chain was retrieved from a study of tumor-infiltrating lymphocytes in oesophageal squamous cell carcinoma. J gave up 7 bases and V 4 bases, and 8 bases lay outside the gene matches. The CDR3 has 14 amino acids. CDR1 is SGHRS, CDR2 YFSETQ, per germline. MiXCR was run by TCRdb on the PCR reads, yielding one entry per CDR3 protein. The repertoire holds about 19,000 distinct CDR3 sequences, with roughly 41% as singletons. The J gene is TRBJ1-2, the V gene TRBV5-1; 9 nucleotides align to TRBD1. Sequenced sample: esophageal tumor tissue. The source is a male donor with esophageal squamous cell carcinoma. The CDR3 reads CASSRGGQGGGYTF. The CDR3 coding sequence is TGCGCCAGCAGCCGGGGGGGACAGGGAGGTGGCTACACCTTC.